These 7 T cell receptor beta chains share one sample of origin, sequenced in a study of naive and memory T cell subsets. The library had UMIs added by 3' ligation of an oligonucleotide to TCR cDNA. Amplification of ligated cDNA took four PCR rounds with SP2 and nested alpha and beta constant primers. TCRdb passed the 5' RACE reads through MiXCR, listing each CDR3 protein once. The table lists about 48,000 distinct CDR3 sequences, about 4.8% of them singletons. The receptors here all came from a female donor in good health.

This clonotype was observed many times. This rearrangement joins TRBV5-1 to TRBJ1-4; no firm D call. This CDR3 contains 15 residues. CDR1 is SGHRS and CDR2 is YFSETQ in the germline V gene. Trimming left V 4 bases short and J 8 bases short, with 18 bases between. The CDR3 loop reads CASSPSPPMVEKLFF. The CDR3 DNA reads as TGCGCCAGCAGCCCCTCTCCTCCTATGGTCGAAAAACTGTTTTTT. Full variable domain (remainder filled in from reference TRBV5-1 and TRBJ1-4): KAGVTQTPRYLIKTRGQQVTLSCSPISGHRSVSWYQQTPGQGLQFLFEYFSETQRNKGNFPGRFSGRQFSNSRSEMNVSTLELGDSALYLCASSPSPPMVEKLFFGSGTQLSVL.

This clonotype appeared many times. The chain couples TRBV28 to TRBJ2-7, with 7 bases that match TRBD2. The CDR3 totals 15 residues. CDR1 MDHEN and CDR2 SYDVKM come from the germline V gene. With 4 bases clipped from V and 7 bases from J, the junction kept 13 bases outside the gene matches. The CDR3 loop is CASSSRLADPWEQYF. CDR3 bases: TGTGCCAGCAGTTCCCGGCTAGCGGACCCGTGGGAGCAGTACTTC.

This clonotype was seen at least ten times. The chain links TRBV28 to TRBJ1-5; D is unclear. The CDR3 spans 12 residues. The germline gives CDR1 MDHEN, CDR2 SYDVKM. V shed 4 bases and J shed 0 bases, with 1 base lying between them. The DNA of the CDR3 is TGTGCCAGCAGTTATAGCAATCAGCCCCAGCATTTT. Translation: CASSYSNQPQHF.

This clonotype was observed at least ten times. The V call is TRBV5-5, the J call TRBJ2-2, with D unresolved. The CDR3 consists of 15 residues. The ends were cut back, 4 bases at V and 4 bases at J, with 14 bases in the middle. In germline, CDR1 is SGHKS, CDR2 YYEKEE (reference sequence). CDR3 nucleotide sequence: TGTGCCAGCAGCCCCGGACCATGGGGCACCGGGGAGCTGTTTTTT. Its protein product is CASSPGPWGTGELFF.

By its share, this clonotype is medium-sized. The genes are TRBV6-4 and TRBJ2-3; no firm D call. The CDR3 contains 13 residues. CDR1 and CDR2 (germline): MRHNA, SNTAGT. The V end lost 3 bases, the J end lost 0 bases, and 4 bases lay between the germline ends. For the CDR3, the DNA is TGTGCCAGCAGTGAAGACAGCACAGATACGCAGTATTTT. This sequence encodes CASSEDSTDTQYF.

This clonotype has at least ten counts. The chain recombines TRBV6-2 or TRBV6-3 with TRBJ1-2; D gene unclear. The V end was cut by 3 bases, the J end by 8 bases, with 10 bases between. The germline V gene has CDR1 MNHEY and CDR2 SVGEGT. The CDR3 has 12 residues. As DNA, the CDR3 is TGTGCCAGCAGTTATCCGGGGTCCGGCTACACCTTC. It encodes CASSYPGSGYTF.

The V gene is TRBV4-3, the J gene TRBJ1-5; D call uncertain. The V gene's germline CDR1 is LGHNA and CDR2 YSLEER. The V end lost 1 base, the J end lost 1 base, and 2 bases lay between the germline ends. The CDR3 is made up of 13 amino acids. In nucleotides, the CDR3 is TGCGCCAGCAGCCAAGCGAGCAATCAGCCCCAGCATTTT. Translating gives CASSQASNQPQHF.